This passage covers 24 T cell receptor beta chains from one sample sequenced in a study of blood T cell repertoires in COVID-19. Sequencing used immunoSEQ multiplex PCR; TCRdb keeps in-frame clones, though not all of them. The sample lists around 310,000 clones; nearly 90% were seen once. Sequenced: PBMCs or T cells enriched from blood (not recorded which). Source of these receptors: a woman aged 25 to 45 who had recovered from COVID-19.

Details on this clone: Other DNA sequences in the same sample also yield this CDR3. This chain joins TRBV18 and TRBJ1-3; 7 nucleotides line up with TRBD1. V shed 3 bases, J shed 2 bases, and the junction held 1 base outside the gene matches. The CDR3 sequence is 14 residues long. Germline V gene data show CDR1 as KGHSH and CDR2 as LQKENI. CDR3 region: CASSPTGTGNTIYF. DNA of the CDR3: TGTGCCAGCTCACCGACAGGGACTGGAAACACCATATATTTT. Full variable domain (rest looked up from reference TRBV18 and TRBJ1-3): NAGVMQNPRHLVRRRGQEARLRCSPMKGHSHVYWYRQLPEEGLKFMVYLQKENIIDESGMPKERFSAEFPKEGPSILRIQQVVRGDSAAYFCASSPTGTGNTIYFGEGSWLTVV.

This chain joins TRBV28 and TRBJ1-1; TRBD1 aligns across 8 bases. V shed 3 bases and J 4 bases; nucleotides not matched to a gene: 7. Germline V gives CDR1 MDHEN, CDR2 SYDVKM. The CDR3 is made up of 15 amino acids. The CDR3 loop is CASSFWQGARTEAFF. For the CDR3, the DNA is TGTGCCAGCAGTTTTTGGCAGGGGGCACGCACTGAAGCTTTCTTT.

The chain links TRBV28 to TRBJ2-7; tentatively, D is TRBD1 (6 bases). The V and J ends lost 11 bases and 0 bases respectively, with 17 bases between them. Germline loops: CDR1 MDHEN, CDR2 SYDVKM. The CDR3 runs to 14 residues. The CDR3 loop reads CAGPLTGFSYEQYF. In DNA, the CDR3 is TGTGCCGGACCATTGACAGGCTTCTCCTACGAGCAGTACTTC. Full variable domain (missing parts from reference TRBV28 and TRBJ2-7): DVKVTQSSRYLVKRTGEKVFLECVQDMDHENMFWYRQDPGLGLRLIYFSYDVKMKEKGDIPEGYSVSREKKERFSLILESASTNQTSMYLCAGPLTGFSYEQYFGPGTRLTVT.

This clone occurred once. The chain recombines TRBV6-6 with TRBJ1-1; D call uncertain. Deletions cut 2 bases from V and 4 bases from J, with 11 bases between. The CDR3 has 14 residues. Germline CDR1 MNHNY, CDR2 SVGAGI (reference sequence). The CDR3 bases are TGTGCCAGCAGTTACGGTAGTGCGGGCACTGAAGCTTTCTTT. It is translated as CASSYGSAGTEAFF.

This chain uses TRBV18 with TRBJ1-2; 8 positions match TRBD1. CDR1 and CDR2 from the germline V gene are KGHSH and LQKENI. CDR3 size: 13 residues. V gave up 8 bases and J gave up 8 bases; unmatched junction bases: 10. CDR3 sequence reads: CASRDGQGEGYTF. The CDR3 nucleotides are TGTGCCAGCAGAGACGGACAGGGAGAAGGCTACACCTTC.

CDR3 sequence reads: CASSSPTGGIYGYTF. CDR3 nucleotides: TGTGCCAGCAGTTCCCCGACAGGGGGCATCTATGGCTACACCTTC. The chain uses TRBV27 and TRBJ1-2, with 10 positions matching TRBD1. The CDR3 consists of 15 residues. V lost 4 bases to trimming and J lost 4 bases; unmatched junction nucleotides: 6. CDR1 is MNHEY and CDR2 is SMNVEV in the germline V gene (reference sequence).

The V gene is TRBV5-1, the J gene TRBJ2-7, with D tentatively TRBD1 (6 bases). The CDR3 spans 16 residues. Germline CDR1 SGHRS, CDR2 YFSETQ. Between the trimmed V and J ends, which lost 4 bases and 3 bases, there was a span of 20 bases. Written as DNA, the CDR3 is TGCGCCAGCAGCCTGGGTTCGGGACACGAATTCTACGAGCAGTACTTC. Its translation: CASSLGSGHEFYEQYF.

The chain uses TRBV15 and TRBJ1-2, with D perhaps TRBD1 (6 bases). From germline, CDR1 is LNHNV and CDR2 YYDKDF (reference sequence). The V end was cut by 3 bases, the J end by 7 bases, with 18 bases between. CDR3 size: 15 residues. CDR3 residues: CATSSGPARGGGYTF. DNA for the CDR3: TGTGCCACCAGCAGCGGGCCAGCGAGGGGGGGTGGCTACACCTTC.

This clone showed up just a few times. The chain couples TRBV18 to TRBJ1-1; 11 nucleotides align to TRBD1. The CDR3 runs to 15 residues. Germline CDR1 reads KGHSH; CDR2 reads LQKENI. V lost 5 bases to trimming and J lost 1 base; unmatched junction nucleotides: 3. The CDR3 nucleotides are TGTGCCAGCTCATCCGGGACAGGGGGGAACACTGAAGCTTTCTTT. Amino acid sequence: CASSSGTGGNTEAFF.

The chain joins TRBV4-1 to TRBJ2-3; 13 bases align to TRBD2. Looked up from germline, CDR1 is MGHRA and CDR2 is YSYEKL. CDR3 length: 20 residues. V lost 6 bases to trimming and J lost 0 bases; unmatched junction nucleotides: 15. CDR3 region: CASSPQLAGGPSMSTDTQYF. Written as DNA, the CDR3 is TGCGCCAGCAGTCCTCAACTAGCGGGAGGGCCCTCGATGAGCACAGATACGCAGTATTTT.

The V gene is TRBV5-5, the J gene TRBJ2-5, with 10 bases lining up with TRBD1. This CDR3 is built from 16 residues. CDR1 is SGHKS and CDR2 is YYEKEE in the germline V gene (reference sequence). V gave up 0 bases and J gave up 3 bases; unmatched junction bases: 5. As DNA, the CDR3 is TGTGCCAGCAGCTTGGTGCTCGGACAGGGGGAAGAGACCCAGTACTTC. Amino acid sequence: CASSLVLGQGEETQYF.

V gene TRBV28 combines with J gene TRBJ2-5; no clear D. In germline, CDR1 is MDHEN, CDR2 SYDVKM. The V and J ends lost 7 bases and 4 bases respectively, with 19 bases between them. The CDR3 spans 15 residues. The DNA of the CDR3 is TGTGCCAGCAACCCACCCACGAGGTTGGGAGAGACCCAGTACTTC. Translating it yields CASNPPTRLGETQYF.

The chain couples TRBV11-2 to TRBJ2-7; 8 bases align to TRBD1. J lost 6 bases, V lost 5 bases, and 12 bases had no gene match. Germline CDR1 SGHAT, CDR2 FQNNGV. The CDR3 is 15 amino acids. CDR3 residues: CASSPGGPSLGEQYF. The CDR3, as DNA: TGTGCCAGCAGCCCAGGGGGCCCCTCTCTGGGCGAGCAGTACTTC.

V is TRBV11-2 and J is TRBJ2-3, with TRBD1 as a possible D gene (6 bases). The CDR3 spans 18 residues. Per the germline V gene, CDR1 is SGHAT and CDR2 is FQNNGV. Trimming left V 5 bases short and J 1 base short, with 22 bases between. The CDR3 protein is CASSGQRAPSTGTDTQYF. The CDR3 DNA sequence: TGTGCCAGCAGCGGACAGCGAGCACCGAGTACGGGCACAGATACGCAGTATTTT.

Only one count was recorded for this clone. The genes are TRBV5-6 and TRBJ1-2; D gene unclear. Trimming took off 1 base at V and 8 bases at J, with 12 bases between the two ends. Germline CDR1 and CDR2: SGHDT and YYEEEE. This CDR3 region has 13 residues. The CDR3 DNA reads TGTGCCAGCAGCTTGTTTTATAAGGAGGGCTACACCTTC. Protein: CASSLFYKEGYTF.

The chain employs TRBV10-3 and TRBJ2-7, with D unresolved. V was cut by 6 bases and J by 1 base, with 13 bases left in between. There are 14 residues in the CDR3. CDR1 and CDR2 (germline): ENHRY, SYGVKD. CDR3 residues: CAISLRLDSYEQYF. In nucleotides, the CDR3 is TGTGCCATCAGCTTAAGACTGGATTCCTACGAGCAGTACTTC.

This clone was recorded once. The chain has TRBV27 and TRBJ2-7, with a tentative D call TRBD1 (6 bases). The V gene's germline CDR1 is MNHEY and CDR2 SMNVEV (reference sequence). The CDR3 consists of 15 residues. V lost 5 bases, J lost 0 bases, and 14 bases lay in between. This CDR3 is CASSDRPRVSYEQYF. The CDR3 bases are TGTGCCAGCAGTGACAGGCCCCGCGTCTCCTACGAGCAGTACTTC.

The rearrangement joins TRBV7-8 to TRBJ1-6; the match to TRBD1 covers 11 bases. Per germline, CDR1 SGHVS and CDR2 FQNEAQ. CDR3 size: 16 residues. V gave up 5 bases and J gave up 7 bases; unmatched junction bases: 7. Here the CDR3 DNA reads TGTGCCAGCAGCGCCGGACAGGGGGCGAGGAATTCACCCCTCCACTTT. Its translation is CASSAGQGARNSPLHF.

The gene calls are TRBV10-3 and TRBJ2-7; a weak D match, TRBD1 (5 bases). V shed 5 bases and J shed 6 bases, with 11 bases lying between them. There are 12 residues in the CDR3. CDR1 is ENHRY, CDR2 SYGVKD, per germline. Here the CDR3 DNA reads TGTGCCATCAGTCAAACAGGTACCGAGCAGTACTTC. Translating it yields CAISQTGTEQYF.

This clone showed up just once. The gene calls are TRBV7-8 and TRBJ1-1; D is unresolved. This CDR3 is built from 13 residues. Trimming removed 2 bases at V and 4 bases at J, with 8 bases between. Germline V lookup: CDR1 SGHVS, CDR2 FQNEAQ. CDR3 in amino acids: CASSLLTGTEAFF. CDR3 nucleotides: TGTGCCAGCAGCTTACTAACTGGCACTGAAGCTTTCTTT.

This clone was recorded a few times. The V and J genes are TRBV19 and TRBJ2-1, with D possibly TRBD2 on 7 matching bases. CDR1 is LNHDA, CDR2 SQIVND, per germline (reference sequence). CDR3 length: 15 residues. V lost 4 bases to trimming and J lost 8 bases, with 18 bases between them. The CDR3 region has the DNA TGTGCCAGTAGTACGTGGGGGGGCCCGAAGGATGAGCAGTTCTTC. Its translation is CASSTWGGPKDEQFF.

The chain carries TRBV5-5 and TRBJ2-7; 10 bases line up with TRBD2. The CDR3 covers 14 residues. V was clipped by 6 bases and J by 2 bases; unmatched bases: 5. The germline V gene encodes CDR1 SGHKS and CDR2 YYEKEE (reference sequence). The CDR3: CASNDLAGAYEQYF. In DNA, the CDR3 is TGTGCCAGCAATGATCTAGCGGGAGCCTACGAGCAGTACTTC.

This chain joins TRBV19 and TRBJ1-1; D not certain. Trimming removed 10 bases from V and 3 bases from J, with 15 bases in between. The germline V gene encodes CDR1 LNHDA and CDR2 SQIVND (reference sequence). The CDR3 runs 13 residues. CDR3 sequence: CATQPQTDTEAFF. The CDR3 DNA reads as TGTGCCACCCAACCGCAAACGGACACTGAAGCTTTCTTT. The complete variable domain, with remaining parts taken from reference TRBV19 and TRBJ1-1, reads DGGITQSPKYLFRKEGQNVTLSCEQNLNHDAMYWYRQDPGQGLRLIYYSQIVNDFQKGDIAEGYSVSREKKESFPLTVTSAQKNPTAFYLCATQPQTDTEAFFGQGTRLTVV.

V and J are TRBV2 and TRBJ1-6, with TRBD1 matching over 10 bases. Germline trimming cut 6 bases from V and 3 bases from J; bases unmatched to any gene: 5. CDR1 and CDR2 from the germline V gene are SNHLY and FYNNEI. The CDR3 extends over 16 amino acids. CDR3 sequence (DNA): TGTGCCAGCAGGGGACAGGGGCCGAGCTATAATTCACCCCTCCACTTT. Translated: CASRGQGPSYNSPLHF.